The 29 T cell receptor beta chains reported below all come from one sample, sequenced in a study of cytomegalovirus exposure and HLA in healthy donors (dated by TCRdb to about 2017). The library was prepared using the immunoSEQ multiplex PCR assay. For the multiplex PCR, a mixture combining 60 forward primers for TCR Vbeta segments and 13 reverse primers for TCR Jbeta segments was used. TCRdb obtained this table from immuneACCESS and retained in-frame rearrangements with V and J assigned. These tables miss some clones; where compared with another copy, unresolved V genes account for less than half of the shortfall, and the remainder is unexplained. The sample table on file contains tens of thousands of clones. The ten largest clonotypes hold approximately 3.8% of the sample. The sample taken for sequencing was PBMCs. The receptors shown here come from a female donor in good health and CMV-seropositive.

This rearrangement joins TRBV7-6 to TRBJ1-5; 9 bases align to TRBD1. V lost 4 bases, J lost 7 bases, and 5 bases stayed unmatched. The CDR3 loop spans 14 amino acids. Germline CDR1 SGHVS, CDR2 FNYEAQ. The CDR3 DNA follows: TGTGCCAGCAGCTCGGGACAGGGCGAACAGCCCCAGCATTTT. Amino acids: CASSSGQGEQPQHF. Full variable domain (missing parts from reference TRBV7-6 and TRBJ1-5): GAGVSQSPRYKVTKRGQDVALRCDPISGHVSLYWYRQALGQGPEFLTYFNYEAQQDKSGLPNDRFSAERPEGSISTLTIQRTEQRDSAMYRCASSSGQGEQPQHFGDGTRLSIL.

The chain carries TRBV6-4 and TRBJ2-1; 9 positions agree with TRBD1. V lost 2 bases, J lost 7 bases, and 12 bases stayed unmatched. The CDR3 is made up of 17 amino acids. Germline CDR1 reads MRHNA; CDR2 reads SNTAGT. CDR3 in amino acids: CASSDNPTGQGWNEQFF. The CDR3 bases are TGTGCCAGCAGTGACAATCCCACGGGACAGGGTTGGAATGAGCAGTTCTTC.

This chain joins TRBV27 and TRBJ1-5, with D unclear. CDR1 MNHEY and CDR2 SMNVEV come from the germline V gene (reference sequence). Trimming removed 4 bases at V and 4 bases at J, with 14 bases between. The CDR3 totals 15 residues. CDR3 amino acids: CASSSPVTTNQPQHF. The DNA of the CDR3 is TGTGCCAGCAGTTCCCCTGTCACCACTAATCAGCCCCAGCATTTT.

J is TRBJ2-1 and V is TRBV7-9; 8 positions agree with TRBD2. J gave up 6 bases and V 7 bases, and 5 bases lay outside the gene matches. This CDR3 spans 13 amino acids. Germline V CDR1 and CDR2: SEHNR, FQNEAQ (reference sequence). CDR3 DNA sequence: TGTGCCAGCATGCGGGGGGAGGGCAATGAGCAGTTCTTC. The encoded protein is CASMRGEGNEQFF.

The rearrangement joins TRBV2 to TRBJ1-1; 9 positions match TRBD1. Germline V gene data show CDR1 as SNHLY and CDR2 as FYNNEI. V gave up 7 bases and J gave up 5 bases; unmatched junction bases: 5. CDR3 length equals 13 residues. CDR3 protein: CASMGQGLTEAFF. The CDR3 DNA reads TGTGCCAGCATGGGACAGGGACTTACTGAAGCTTTCTTT.

The rearrangement uses TRBV25-1 and TRBJ2-7, with 10 bases fitting TRBD1. CDR1 and CDR2 from the germline V gene are MGHDK and SYGVNS. This CDR3 comprises 13 residues. The trim removed 10 bases at V and 5 bases at J, leaving 8 bases unmatched. CDR3 coding DNA: TGTGCCACCGCCGGGACAGGGGTTCACGAGCAGTACTTC. The encoded protein is CATAGTGVHEQYF.

V and J are TRBV11-3 and TRBJ2-1; D may be TRBD2 (5 bases). Germline V gene lookup returns CDR1 SGHNT and CDR2 YENEEA. Trimming took off 1 base at V and 1 base at J, with 5 bases between the two ends. This CDR3 region has 14 residues. In DNA form, the CDR3 reads TGTGCCAGCAGCTTAGGAGGGTCCTACAATGAGCAGTTCTTC. Translation gives CASSLGGSYNEQFF.

J is TRBJ2-7 and V is TRBV7-9, with 10 bases matching TRBD1. With 5 bases clipped from V and 4 bases from J, the junction kept 5 bases outside the gene matches. The CDR3 runs 14 residues. CDR1 SEHNR and CDR2 FQNEAQ come from the germline V gene (reference sequence). As DNA, the CDR3 is TGTGCCAGCAGCATAGGACAGGGGGGGTACGAGCAGTACTTC. Translating it yields CASSIGQGGYEQYF.

The V and J genes are TRBV4-1 and TRBJ2-1, with TRBD2 as a possible D gene (6 bases). V lost 7 bases and J 7 bases, leaving 17 bases between the germline ends. The CDR3 runs to 14 residues. The germline V gene has CDR1 MGHRA and CDR2 YSYEKL. The CDR3 loop reads CASKGGAANNEQFF. CDR3 nucleotide sequence: TGCGCCAGCAAGGGAGGAGCTGCTAATAATGAGCAGTTCTTC.

The genes are TRBV5-8 and TRBJ2-7, with 11 positions matching TRBD1. CDR1 and CDR2 from the germline V gene are SGHTS and YDEGEE. V was pared by 3 bases and J by 6 bases, with 8 bases of the junction left unmatched. The CDR3 totals 15 residues. CDR3 loop: CASSWRTGGYSEQYF. CDR3 bases: TGTGCCAGCAGCTGGCGGACAGGGGGCTACAGCGAGCAGTACTTC.

The chain uses TRBV5-1 and TRBJ2-7, with D uncertain. The CDR3 contains 11 residues. Per the germline V gene, CDR1 is SGHRS and CDR2 is YFSETQ. Trimming took 3 bases from V and 4 from J, leaving 5 bases between them. CDR3 loop: CASSSQYEQYF. Here the CDR3 DNA reads TGCGCCAGCAGCTCACAATACGAGCAGTACTTC.

The rearrangement joins TRBV2 to TRBJ2-2, with 7 bases aligning to TRBD1. Per germline, CDR1 SNHLY and CDR2 FYNNEI. The CDR3 has 16 amino acids. Trimming removed 4 bases from V and 0 bases from J; junction bases left unmatched: 5. CDR3 bases: TGTGCCAGCAGTGGGACGGGACAGCCGAACACCGGGGAGCTGTTTTTT. It codes for CASSGTGQPNTGELFF.

This chain links TRBV11-2 with TRBJ2-7, with TRBD2 as a possible D gene (6 bases). Per the germline V gene, CDR1 is SGHAT and CDR2 is FQNNGV. The CDR3 is made up of 14 amino acids. Trimming took off 1 base at V and 4 bases at J, with 11 bases between the two ends. The CDR3 sequence: CASSLAGLPYEQYF. CDR3 bases: TGTGCCAGCAGCTTAGCCGGACTACCTTACGAGCAGTACTTC. Looking up the rest from reference TRBV11-2 and TRBJ2-7 gives the full variable domain: EAGVAQSPRYKIIEKRQSVAFWCNPISGHATLYWYQQILGQGPKLLIQFQNNGVVDDSQLPKDRFSAERLKGVDSTLKIQPAKLEDSAVYLCASSLAGLPYEQYFGPGTRLTVT.

This rearrangement joins TRBV10-3 to TRBJ2-7; TRBD1 might be the D (6 bases). Deletions cut 7 bases from V and 4 bases from J, with 11 bases between. The V gene's germline CDR1 is ENHRY and CDR2 SYGVKD. The CDR3 extends over 12 amino acids. This chain's CDR3 is CAIKGEGYEQYF. The DNA for the CDR3 is TGTGCCATCAAGGGGGAAGGGTACGAGCAGTACTTC.

The genes are TRBV14 and TRBJ2-5; TRBD1 is a possible D gene (6 bases). Germline CDR1 SGHDN, CDR2 FVKESK. The V end was cut by 10 bases, the J end by 2 bases, with 20 bases between. The CDR3 has 15 amino acids. DNA for the CDR3: TGTGCCAAGATCTTACGGGACACTTTTCAAGAGACCCAGTACTTC. Protein sequence: CAKILRDTFQETQYF.

The genes are TRBV7-9 and TRBJ2-2, with 8 bases aligning to TRBD1. The CDR3 runs 13 residues. Germline V gene lookup returns CDR1 SEHNR and CDR2 FQNEAQ (reference sequence). V was clipped by 5 bases and J by 7 bases; unmatched bases: 3. This CDR3 reads CASSTRGRGELFF. CDR3 DNA: TGTGCCAGCAGCACCAGGGGGCGCGGGGAGCTGTTTTTT.

This chain uses TRBV25-1 with TRBJ2-5, with 9 bases fitting TRBD1. The J call may be in error: the DNA end matches TRBJ2-7 better. The CDR3 contains 14 residues. Germline V gene data show CDR1 as MGHDK and CDR2 as SYGVNS. CDR3 residues: CASSEGQGNYEQYF. DNA of the CDR3: TGTGCCAGCAGTGAGGGACAGGGAAATTACGAGCAGTACTTC.

As regards this clone: At one end the junction does not follow the germline gene, possibly because of a read error. The CDR3 region has the DNA TGTGCCAGCAGCGTAGGAGTCGGGACTAGGGGCACAGATACGCAGTATTTT. Its protein is CASSVGVGTRGTDTQYF. The V gene is TRBV13, the J gene TRBJ2-3; 8 nucleotides line up with TRBD2. Germline V gives CDR1 PRHDT, CDR2 FYEKMQ (reference sequence). The CDR3 extends over 17 amino acids.

Details on this clone: This sample also contains other DNA sequences that code for the same CDR3. The J gene is TRBJ1-2, the V gene TRBV5-1; no definite D call. This CDR3 comprises 13 residues. Germline-derived CDR1 and CDR2 are SGHRS and YFSETQ. Trimming removed 1 base from V and 4 bases from J, with 8 bases in between. For the CDR3, the DNA is TGCGCCAGCAGCTTGACGGGGTCCTATGGCTACACCTTC. It codes for CASSLTGSYGYTF.

With respect to this clone: The sample contains more than one DNA sequence encoding this CDR3. This sequence joins TRBV5-1 and TRBJ2-3, with 8 bases matching TRBD2. With V trimmed by 0 bases and J by 2 bases, 2 bases remained unmatched. Looked up from germline, CDR1 is SGHRS and CDR2 is YFSETQ. This CDR3 spans 15 amino acids. The CDR3 is CASSLVAGSTDTQYF. Here the CDR3 DNA reads TGCGCCAGCAGCTTGGTAGCGGGATCCACAGATACGCAGTATTTT.

The chain uses TRBV5-1 and TRBJ1-3; the match to TRBD1 covers 7 bases. This CDR3 comprises 15 residues. CDR1 is SGHRS and CDR2 is YFSETQ in the germline V gene. V lost 3 bases and J lost 0; bases outside the gene matches: 3. The CDR3 region is CASSSGQISGNTIYF. CDR3 DNA: TGCGCCAGCAGCTCGGGACAGATCTCTGGAAACACCATATATTTT. The full variable domain, rest sourced from reference TRBV5-1 and TRBJ1-3, is KAGVTQTPRYLIKTRGQQVTLSCSPISGHRSVSWYQQTPGQGLQFLFEYFSETQRNKGNFPGRFSGRQFSNSRSEMNVSTLELGDSALYLCASSSGQISGNTIYFGEGSWLTVV.

The chain is built from TRBV7-9 and TRBJ2-5, with D possibly matching TRBD2 (6 bases). The ends were cut back, 3 bases at V and 13 bases at J, with 18 bases in the middle. The CDR3 totals 13 residues. Per germline, CDR1 SEHNR and CDR2 FQNEAQ (reference sequence). This chain's CDR3 is CASSLEGRTVPYF. In DNA form, the CDR3 reads TGTGCCAGCAGCTTGGAGGGCCGAACGGTCCCGTACTTC.

The rearrangement joins TRBV29-1 to TRBJ1-2; 9 bases fit TRBD1. CDR1 is SQVTM and CDR2 is ANQGSEA in the germline V gene. The ends lost 8 bases at V and 2 bases at J; junction bases unmatched: 3. This CDR3 region has 12 residues. The CDR3 DNA follows: TGCAGCTCCGGACAGGGGAACTATGGCTACACCTTC. This sequence encodes CSSGQGNYGYTF. Full variable domain (remainder filled in from reference TRBV29-1 and TRBJ1-2): SAVISQKPSRDICQRGTSLTIQCQVDSQVTMMFWYRQQPGQSLTLIATANQGSEATYESGFVIDKFPISRPNLTFSTLTVSNMSPEDSSIYLCSSGQGNYGYTFGSGTRLTVV.

The chain carries TRBV27 and TRBJ1-1; D gene unclear. This CDR3 has 14 residues. V was clipped by 5 bases and J by 3 bases, with 13 bases between them. Germline lookup yields CDR1 MNHEY and CDR2 SMNVEV (reference sequence). CDR3 loop: CASSQTRGYTEAFF. In DNA, the CDR3 is TGTGCCAGCAGTCAAACTCGAGGGTACACTGAAGCTTTCTTT.

V and J are TRBV18 and TRBJ2-7; D unclear. CDR1 and CDR2 from the germline V gene are KGHSH and LQKENI. The CDR3 spans 15 residues. With 1 base removed from V and 3 bases from J, the gap between germline ends came to 13 bases. This CDR3 is CASSPLGPPNYEQYF. In DNA form, the CDR3 reads TGTGCCAGCTCACCACTGGGCCCCCCAAACTACGAGCAGTACTTC.

The chain combines TRBV9 with TRBJ2-3, with 8 bases lining up with TRBD1. The germline V gene has CDR1 SGDLS and CDR2 YYNGEE. The CDR3 totals 15 residues. V lost 0 bases and J lost 5; bases outside the gene matches: 5. CDR3 bases: TGTGCCAGCAGCGTAGATGGTACAGGGGGAGATACGCAGTATTTT. Its translation is CASSVDGTGGDTQYF.

The CDR3, as DNA: TGCGCCAGCAGCAACGAGGGCAGTCAAGAGACCCAGTACTTC. Encoded protein: CASSNEGSQETQYF. The V call is TRBV4-1, the J call TRBJ2-5, with D perhaps TRBD2 (5 bases). Trimming took off 5 bases at V and 2 bases at J, with 12 bases between the two ends. The CDR3 sequence is 14 residues long. The germline gives CDR1 MGHRA, CDR2 YSYEKL.

V gene TRBV29-1 combines with J gene TRBJ1-4; D remains ambiguous. CDR3 size: 13 residues. The V end was cut by 5 bases, the J end by 0 bases, with 7 bases between. The germline V gene encodes CDR1 SQVTM and CDR2 ANQGSEA. CDR3 protein: CSVTVATNEKLFF. The CDR3 DNA sequence: TGCAGCGTTACGGTTGCAACTAATGAAAAACTGTTTTTT.

This chain joins TRBV4-3 and TRBJ2-3, with 8 bases aligning to TRBD2. Trimming took 2 bases from V and 3 from J; bases not matched to a gene: 13. Germline values: CDR1 LGHNA, CDR2 YSLEER. The CDR3 has 18 amino acids. DNA for the CDR3: TGCGCCAGCAGCCAACTCCCTAGGGCGGGGGGCTCAACAGATACGCAGTATTTT. This translates into CASSQLPRAGGSTDTQYF.